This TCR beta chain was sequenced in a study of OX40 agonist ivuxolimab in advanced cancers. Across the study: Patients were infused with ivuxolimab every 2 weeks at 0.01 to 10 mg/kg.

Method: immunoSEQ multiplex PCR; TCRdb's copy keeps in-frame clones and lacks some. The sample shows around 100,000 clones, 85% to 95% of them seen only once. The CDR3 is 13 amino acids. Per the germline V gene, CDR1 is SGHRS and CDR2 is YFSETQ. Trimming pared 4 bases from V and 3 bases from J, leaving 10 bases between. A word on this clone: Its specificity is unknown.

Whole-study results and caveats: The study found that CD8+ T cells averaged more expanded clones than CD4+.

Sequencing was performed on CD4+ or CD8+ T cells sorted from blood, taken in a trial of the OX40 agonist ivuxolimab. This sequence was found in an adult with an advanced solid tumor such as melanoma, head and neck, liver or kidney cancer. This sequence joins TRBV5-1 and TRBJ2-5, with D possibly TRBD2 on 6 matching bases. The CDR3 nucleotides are TGCGCCAGCAGCGGTACGGGGGAAGAGACCCAGTACTTC. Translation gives CASSGTGEETQYF.